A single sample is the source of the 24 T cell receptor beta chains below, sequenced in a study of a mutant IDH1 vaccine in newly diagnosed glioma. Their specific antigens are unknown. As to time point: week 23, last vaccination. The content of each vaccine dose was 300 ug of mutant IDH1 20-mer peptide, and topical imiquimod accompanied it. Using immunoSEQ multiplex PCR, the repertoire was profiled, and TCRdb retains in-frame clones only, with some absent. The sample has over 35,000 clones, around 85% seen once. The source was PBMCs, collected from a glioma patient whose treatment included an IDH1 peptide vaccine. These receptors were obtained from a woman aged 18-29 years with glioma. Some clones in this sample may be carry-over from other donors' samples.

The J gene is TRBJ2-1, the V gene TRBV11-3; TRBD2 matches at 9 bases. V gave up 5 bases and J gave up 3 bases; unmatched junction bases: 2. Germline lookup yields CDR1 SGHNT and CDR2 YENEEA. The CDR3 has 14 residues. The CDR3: CASSPAGGYNEQFF. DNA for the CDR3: TGTGCCAGCAGCCCAGCGGGAGGCTACAATGAGCAGTTCTTC. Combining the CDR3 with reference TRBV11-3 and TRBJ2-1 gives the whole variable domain EAGVVQSPRYKIIEKKQPVAFWCNPISGHNTLYWYLQNLGQGPELLIRYENEEAVDDSQLPKDRFSAERLKGVDSTLKIQPAELGDSAVYLCASSPAGGYNEQFFGPGTRLTVL.

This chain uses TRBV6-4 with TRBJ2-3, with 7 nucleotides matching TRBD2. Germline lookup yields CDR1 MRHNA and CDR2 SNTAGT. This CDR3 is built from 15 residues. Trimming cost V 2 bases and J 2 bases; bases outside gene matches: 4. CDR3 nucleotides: TGTGCCAGCAGTGACGGGGGGGACCACACAGATACGCAGTATTTT. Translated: CASSDGGDHTDTQYF.

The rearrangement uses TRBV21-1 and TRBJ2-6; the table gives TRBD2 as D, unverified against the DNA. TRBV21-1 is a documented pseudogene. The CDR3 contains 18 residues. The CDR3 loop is CASSKERRGPSGANVLTF. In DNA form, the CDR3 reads TGTGCCAGCAGCAAAGAGAGGAGGGGCCCCTCTGGGGCCAACGTCCTGACTTTC.

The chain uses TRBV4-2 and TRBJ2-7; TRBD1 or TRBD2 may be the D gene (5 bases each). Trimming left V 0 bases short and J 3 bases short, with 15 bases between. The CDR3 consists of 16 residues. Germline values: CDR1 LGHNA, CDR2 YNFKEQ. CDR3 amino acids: CASSQDVGTVVYEQYF. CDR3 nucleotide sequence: TGTGCCAGCAGCCAAGATGTAGGGACGGTCGTCTACGAGCAGTACTTC.

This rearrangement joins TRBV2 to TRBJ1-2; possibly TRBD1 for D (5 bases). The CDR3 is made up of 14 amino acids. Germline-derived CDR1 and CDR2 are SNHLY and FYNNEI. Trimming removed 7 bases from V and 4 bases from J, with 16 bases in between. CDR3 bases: TGTGCCAGCATGGGGTTAAGGGGTGGCTATGGCTACACCTTC. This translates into CASMGLRGGYGYTF.

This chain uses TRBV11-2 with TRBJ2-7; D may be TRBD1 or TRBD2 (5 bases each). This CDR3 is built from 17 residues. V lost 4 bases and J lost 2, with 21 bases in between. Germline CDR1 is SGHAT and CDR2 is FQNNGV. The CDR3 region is CASSSFLSRDDPYEQYF. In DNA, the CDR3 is TGTGCCAGCAGCTCTTTTCTTAGTAGGGACGATCCCTACGAGCAGTACTTC. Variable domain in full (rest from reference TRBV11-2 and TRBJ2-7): EAGVAQSPRYKIIEKRQSVAFWCNPISGHATLYWYQQILGQGPKLLIQFQNNGVVDDSQLPKDRFSAERLKGVDSTLKIQPAKLEDSAVYLCASSSFLSRDDPYEQYFGPGTRLTVT.

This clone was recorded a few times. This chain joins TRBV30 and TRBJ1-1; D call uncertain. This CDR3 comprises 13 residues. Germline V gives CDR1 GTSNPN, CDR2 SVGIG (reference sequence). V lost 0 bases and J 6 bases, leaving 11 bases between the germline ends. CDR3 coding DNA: TGTGCCTGGAGTGTAGGGCCAATAGCTGAAGCTTTCTTT. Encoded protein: CAWSVGPIAEAFF.

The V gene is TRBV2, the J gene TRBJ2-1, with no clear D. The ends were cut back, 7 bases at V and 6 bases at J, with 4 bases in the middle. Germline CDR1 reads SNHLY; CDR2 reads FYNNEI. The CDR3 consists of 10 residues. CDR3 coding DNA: TGTGCCAGCACGGGCAATGAGCAGTTCTTC. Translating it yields CASTGNEQFF.

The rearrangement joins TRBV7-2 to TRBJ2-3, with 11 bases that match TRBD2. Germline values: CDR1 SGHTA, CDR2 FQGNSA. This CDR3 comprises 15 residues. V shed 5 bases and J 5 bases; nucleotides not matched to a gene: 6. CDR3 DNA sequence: TGTGCCAGCAGCGGGCTTGGGACTAGCGGAGATACGCAGTATTTT. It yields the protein CASSGLGTSGDTQYF.

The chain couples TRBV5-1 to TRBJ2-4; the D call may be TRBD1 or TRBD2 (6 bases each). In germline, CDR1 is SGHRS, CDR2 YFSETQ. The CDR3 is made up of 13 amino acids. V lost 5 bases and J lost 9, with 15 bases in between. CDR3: CASRPLGGVIQYF. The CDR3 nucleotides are TGCGCCAGCAGGCCCTTGGGGGGCGTCATTCAGTACTTC.

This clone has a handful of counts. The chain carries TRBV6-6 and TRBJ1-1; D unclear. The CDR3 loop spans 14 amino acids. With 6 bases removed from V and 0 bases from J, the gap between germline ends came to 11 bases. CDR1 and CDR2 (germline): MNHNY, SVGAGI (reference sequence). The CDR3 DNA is TGTGCCAGCAGAAACAGTGACCTGAACACTGAAGCTTTCTTT. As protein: CASRNSDLNTEAFF.

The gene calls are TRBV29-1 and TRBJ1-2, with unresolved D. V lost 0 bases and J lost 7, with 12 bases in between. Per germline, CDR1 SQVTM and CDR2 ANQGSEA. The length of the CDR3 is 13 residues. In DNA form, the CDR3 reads TGCAGCGTTGAAGACCCCGGTAGATTTGGCTACACCTTC. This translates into CSVEDPGRFGYTF.

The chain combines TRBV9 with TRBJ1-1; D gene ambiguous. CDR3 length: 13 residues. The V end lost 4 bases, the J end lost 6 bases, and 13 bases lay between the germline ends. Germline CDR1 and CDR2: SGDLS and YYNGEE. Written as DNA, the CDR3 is TGTGCCAGCAGCCAACCCCCGGACCCTGAAGCTTTCTTT. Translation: CASSQPPDPEAFF.

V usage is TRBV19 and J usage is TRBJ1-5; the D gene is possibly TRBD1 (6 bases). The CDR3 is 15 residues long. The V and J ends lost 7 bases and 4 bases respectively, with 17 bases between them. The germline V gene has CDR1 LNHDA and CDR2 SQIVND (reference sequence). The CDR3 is CASNGVLTGNQPQHF. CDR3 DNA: TGTGCCAGTAATGGGGTTCTAACAGGGAATCAGCCCCAGCATTTT.

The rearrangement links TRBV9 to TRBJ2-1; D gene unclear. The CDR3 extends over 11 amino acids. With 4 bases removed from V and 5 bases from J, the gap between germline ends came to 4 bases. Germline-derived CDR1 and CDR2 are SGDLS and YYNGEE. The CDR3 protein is CASSPDNEQFF. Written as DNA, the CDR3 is TGTGCCAGCAGCCCGGACAATGAGCAGTTCTTC.

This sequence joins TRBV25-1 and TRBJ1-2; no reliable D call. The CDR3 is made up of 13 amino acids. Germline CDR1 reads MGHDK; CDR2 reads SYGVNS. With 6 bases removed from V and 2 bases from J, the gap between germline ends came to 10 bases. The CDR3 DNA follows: TGTGCCAGCAGGCGTACTGAGAACTATGGCTACACCTTC. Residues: CASRRTENYGYTF.

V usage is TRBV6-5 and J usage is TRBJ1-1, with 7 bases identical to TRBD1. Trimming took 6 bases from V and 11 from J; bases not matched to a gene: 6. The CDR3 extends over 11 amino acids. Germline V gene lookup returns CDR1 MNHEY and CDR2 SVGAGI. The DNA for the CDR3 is TGTGCCAGCAGACAAACAGGGGACGCTTTCTTT. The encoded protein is CASRQTGDAFF.

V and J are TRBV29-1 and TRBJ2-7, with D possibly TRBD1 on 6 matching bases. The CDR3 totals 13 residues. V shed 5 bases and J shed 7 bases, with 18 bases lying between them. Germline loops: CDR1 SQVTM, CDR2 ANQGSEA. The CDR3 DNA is TGCAGCGTTCTGGTTCAGGGGATTGGTGAGCAGTACTTC. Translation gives CSVLVQGIGEQYF.

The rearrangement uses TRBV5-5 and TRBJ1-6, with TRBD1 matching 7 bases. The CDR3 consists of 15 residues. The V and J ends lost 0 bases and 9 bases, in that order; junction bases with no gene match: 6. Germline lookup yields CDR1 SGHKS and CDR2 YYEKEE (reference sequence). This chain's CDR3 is CASSLVEGAGSPLHF. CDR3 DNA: TGTGCCAGCAGCTTGGTAGAGGGGGCAGGTTCACCCCTCCACTTT.

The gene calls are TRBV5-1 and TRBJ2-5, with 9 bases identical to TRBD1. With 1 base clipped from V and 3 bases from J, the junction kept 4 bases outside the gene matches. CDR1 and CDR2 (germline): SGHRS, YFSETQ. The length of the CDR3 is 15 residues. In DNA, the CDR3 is TGCGCCAGCAGCTTGTTGGGGGACAGGGAAGAGACCCAGTACTTC. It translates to CASSLLGDREETQYF.

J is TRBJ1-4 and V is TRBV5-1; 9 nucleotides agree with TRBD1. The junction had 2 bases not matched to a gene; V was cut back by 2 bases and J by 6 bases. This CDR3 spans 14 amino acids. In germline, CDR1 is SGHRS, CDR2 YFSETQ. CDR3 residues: CASSLQGADEKLFF. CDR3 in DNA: TGCGCCAGCAGCTTACAGGGGGCGGATGAAAAACTGTTTTTT.

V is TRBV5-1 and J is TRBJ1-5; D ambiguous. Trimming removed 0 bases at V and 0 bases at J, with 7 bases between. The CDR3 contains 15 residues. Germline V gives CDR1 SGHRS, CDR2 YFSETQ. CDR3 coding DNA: TGCGCCAGCAGCTTGGACGGGGATAGCAATCAGCCCCAGCATTTT. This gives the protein CASSLDGDSNQPQHF.

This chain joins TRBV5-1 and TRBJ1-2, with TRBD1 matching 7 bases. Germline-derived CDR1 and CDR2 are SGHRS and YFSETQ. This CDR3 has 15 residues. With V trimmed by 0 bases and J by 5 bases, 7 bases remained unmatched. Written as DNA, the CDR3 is TGCGCCAGCAGCTTGGGGCAGGGGGAAAGATATGGCTACACCTTC. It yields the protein CASSLGQGERYGYTF.

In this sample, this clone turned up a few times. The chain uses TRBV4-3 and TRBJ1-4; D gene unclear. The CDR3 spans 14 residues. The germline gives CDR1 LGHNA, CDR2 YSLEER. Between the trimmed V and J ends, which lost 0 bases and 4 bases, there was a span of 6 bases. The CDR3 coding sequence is TGCGCCAGCAGCCAAGACCAATTTAATGAAAAACTGTTTTTT. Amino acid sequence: CASSQDQFNEKLFF.